This T cell receptor beta chain was captured by sequencing in a study of spatial heterogeneity in lung cancer. The study, taken as a whole, reports: Expanded intratumoral alpha and beta TCR counts tracked tumor mutation counts. Coverage of tumor T cells was estimated at 7% to 8% for alpha chains and 13% for beta chains.

A remark on this clonotype: Its cognate antigen is unknown.

As to time point: sample taken at primary tumor resection. The donor population consisted of just over 70 patients with untreated, early-stage non-small cell lung cancer. Whole RNA, isolated from tumor, nontumor lung or frozen PBMC, was sequenced without prior sorting. Germline values: CDR1 SQVTM, CDR2 ANQGSEA. This CDR3 comprises 17 residues. The J segment lost 0 bases and the V segment lost 6 bases, leaving 12 bases of the junction unmatched. A distinct unique molecular identifier was carried by each TCR cDNA molecule. TCRdb fed the 5' RACE reads into MiXCR, producing one record per CDR3 protein. The sample lists approximately 7,600 distinct CDR3 sequences, approximately 20% seen once, with over 9.5% in the top ten.

This chain uses TRBV29-1 with TRBJ2-3; 10 bases agree with TRBD2. The specimen comprised lung tumor tissue, sampled at surgery. The TCR sequence derives from a female donor with early-stage non-small cell lung cancer. CDR3 in amino acids: CSVQILAGVSSTDTQYF. The CDR3 DNA is TGCAGCGTCCAGATCCTAGCGGGGGTCTCTAGCACAGATACGCAGTATTTT.